Listed below are T cell receptor beta chains from one sample, sequenced in a study of cytomegalovirus exposure and HLA in healthy donors. TCRdb's table, derived via immunoSEQ multiplex PCR, lists solely in-frame clones and lacks some. In total, the table holds about 200,000 clones. The sequenced sample was PBMCs. The receptors were sampled from a girl aged 2 to 10 in good health and CMV-seropositive. Both conserved end residues are part of each CDR3. Fields, in order: J gene, V gene, D gene, CDR3 DNA, CDR3 protein. The D gene is left open where the match is weak.

J: TRBJ1-1; V: TRBV20-1; D: NA; DNA: TGCAGTGCTAGACAGGCCACTGAAGCTTTCTTT; CDR3: CSARQATEAFF
J: TRBJ2-2; V: TRBV5-1; D: NA; DNA: TGCGCCAGCAGCTTGGCGCAGGGATGGCCCGGGGAGCTGTTTTTT; CDR3: CASSLAQGWPGELFF
J: TRBJ2-5; V: TRBV28; D: TRBD2; DNA: TGTGCCAGCAGTTTCTCCCCCGGGACTAGCGGTAAAGAGACCCAGTACTTC; CDR3: CASSFSPGTSGKETQYF
J: TRBJ1-2; V: TRBV6-5; D: NA; DNA: TGTGCCAGCAGTTTGAGTGGACTGGCTAACTATGGCTACACCTTC; CDR3: CASSLSGLANYGYTF
J: TRBJ1-3; V: TRBV29-1; D: TRBD1; DNA: TGCAGCGCCCTCCCGGGACAGGGAAACACCATATATTTT; CDR3: CSALPGQGNTIYF
J: TRBJ2-2; V: TRBV6-4; D: NA; DNA: TGTGCCAGCAGTGCCGAACATACCGGGGAGCTGTTTTTT; CDR3: CASSAEHTGELFF
J: TRBJ1-4; V: TRBV7-9; D: TRBD1; DNA: TGTGCCAGCAGCTTACGGCAGGGGGCTAATGAAAAACTGTTTTTT; CDR3: CASSLRQGANEKLFF
J: TRBJ2-7; V: TRBV30; D: NA; DNA: TGTGCCTGGAGTGTTACATACGAGCAGTACTTC; CDR3: CAWSVTYEQYF
J: TRBJ2-7; V: TRBV5-1; D: NA; DNA: TGCGCCAGCAGCTTGGCATTGTCAGACGAGCAGTACTTC; CDR3: CASSLALSDEQYF
J: TRBJ2-7; V: TRBV28; D: TRBD1; DNA: TGTGCCAGCAGTCCGTCGACAGGGACCTACGAGCAGTACTTC; CDR3: CASSPSTGTYEQYF
J: TRBJ1-2; V: TRBV27; D: TRBD1; DNA: TGTGCCAGCAGCCGACAGGGAGGTCACGGCTACACCTTC; CDR3: CASSRQGGHGYTF
J: TRBJ2-3; V: TRBV14; D: NA; DNA: TGTGCCAGCAGCCAAGAGGCGGCAGATACGCAGTATTTT; CDR3: CASSQEAADTQYF
J: TRBJ1-1; V: TRBV27; D: NA; DNA: TGTGCCAGTTCCGTGACGGGTTACACTGAAGCTTTCTTT; CDR3: CASSVTGYTEAFF
J: TRBJ2-7; V: TRBV27; D: NA; DNA: TGTGCCAGCAGTTTAAACAGGGTGGTCTACGAGCAGTACTTC; CDR3: CASSLNRVVYEQYF
J: TRBJ2-7; V: TRBV2; D: NA; DNA: TGTGCCAGCAGTGATCGAACAGGGAAGGACATCGCCTACGAGCAGTACTTC; CDR3: CASSDRTGKDIAYEQYF
J: TRBJ1-1; V: TRBV27; D: NA; DNA: TGTGCCAGCATAGGGGCCCTAAACACTGAAGCTTTCTTT; CDR3: CASIGALNTEAFF
J: TRBJ2-7; V: TRBV28; D: NA; DNA: TGTGCCAGCAGTTCTGGCGGGACGAGCTCCTACGAGCAGTACTTC; CDR3: CASSSGGTSSYEQYF
J: TRBJ1-1; V: TRBV28; D: TRBD1; DNA: TGTGCCAGCCAACGAACAGGGGCGAGCACTGAAGCTTTCTTT; CDR3: CASQRTGASTEAFF
J: TRBJ2-7; V: TRBV2; D: TRBD2; DNA: TGTGCCAGCAGTGAATTAGCGGGAGAGCCCACCGAGCAGTACTTC; CDR3: CASSELAGEPTEQYF
J: TRBJ2-3; V: TRBV19; D: NA; DNA: TGTGCCAGTAGTATCACGGGAGCAGATACGCAGTATTTT; CDR3: CASSITGADTQYF
J: TRBJ2-2; V: TRBV10-2; D: TRBD1; DNA: TGCGCCAGCAGTGAAACACAGGGGTACGGGGAGCTGTTTTTT; CDR3: CASSETQGYGELFF
J: TRBJ2-6; V: TRBV14; D: NA; DNA: TGTGCCAGCAGCCAAGATCGGCCCGAGGAATTGGCGAGATCTGGGGCCAACGTCCTGACTTTC; CDR3: CASSQDRPEELARSGANVLTF
J: TRBJ2-1; V: TRBV7-2; D: TRBD1; DNA: TGTGCCAGCAGCTCCCGAGGGGGCGCCAATTATGAGCAGTTCTTC; CDR3: CASSSRGGANYEQFF
J: TRBJ1-1; V: TRBV27; D: TRBD1; DNA: TGTGCCAGCAGTCGATGGACAGGGGCCGGTAACACTGAAGCTTTCTTT; CDR3: CASSRWTGAGNTEAFF
J: TRBJ2-1; V: TRBV14; D: TRBD1; DNA: TGTGCCAGCAGCCAAGGGGGCAGGGGGAATGAGCAGTTCTTC; CDR3: CASSQGGRGNEQFF
J: TRBJ2-4; V: TRBV5-4; D: NA; DNA: TGTGCCAGCAGCGGTGCCGGGACAACCAGTGGGATAAAGTACTTC; CDR3: CASSGAGTTSGIKYF
J: TRBJ2-7; V: TRBV27; D: NA; DNA: TGTGCCAGCAGTTTTAGCGCCGCGGTATACGAGCAGTACTTC; CDR3: CASSFSAAVYEQYF
J: TRBJ2-7; V: TRBV7-8; D: NA; DNA: TGTGCCAGCGGCGGGGGACAGGCACGTCGGGAGCAGTACTTC; CDR3: CASGGGQARREQYF
J: TRBJ2-3; V: TRBV5-1; D: NA; DNA: TGCGCCAGCAGCTTGAAGGGGATTACAGATACGCAGTATTTT; CDR3: CASSLKGITDTQYF
J: TRBJ2-3; V: TRBV6-1; D: NA; DNA: TGTGCCAGCAGTGAGGTGTGGGGAGCAGATACGCAGTATTTT; CDR3: CASSEVWGADTQYF
J: TRBJ2-1; V: TRBV27; D: NA; DNA: TGTGCCAGTTTCCCGGACTTCTCCTACAATGAGCAGTTCTTC; CDR3: CASFPDFSYNEQFF
J: TRBJ1-4; V: TRBV27; D: NA; DNA: TGTGCCAGCAGTTTAGGTCAGGGAGGTGAAAAACTGTTTTTT; CDR3: CASSLGQGGEKLFF
J: TRBJ1-6; V: TRBV25-1; D: TRBD1; DNA: TGTGCCAGCAGTGACTACAGGGGCCGGTCACCCCTCCACTTT; CDR3: CASSDYRGRSPLHF
J: TRBJ2-3; V: TRBV6-5; D: NA; DNA: TGTGCCAGCAGACAGACAGGCCGCACAGATACGCAGTATTTT; CDR3: CASRQTGRTDTQYF
J: TRBJ1-1; V: TRBV6-5; D: TRBD1; DNA: TGTGCCAGCAGCCTACTCAGGACAGGGGAGGCTGAAGCTTTCTTT; CDR3: CASSLLRTGEAEAFF
J: TRBJ2-3; V: TRBV29-1; D: TRBD2; DNA: TGCAGCGTTGACGGCGCCTTGATAGCGGGAGGGTCAGAGGATACGCAGTATTTT; CDR3: CSVDGALIAGGSEDTQYF
J: TRBJ2-1; V: TRBV28; D: NA; DNA: TGTGCCAGCAGGCCCGGGTTTAGCTCCTACAATGAGCAGTTCTTC; CDR3: CASRPGFSSYNEQFF
J: TRBJ2-3; V: TRBV2; D: TRBD2; DNA: TGTGCCAGCCGTCCAAGCGGGAGGGGTGGAGATACGCAGTATTTT; CDR3: CASRPSGRGGDTQYF
J: TRBJ2-3; V: TRBV5-5; D: NA; DNA: TGTGCCAGCAGCCCGTGGGCGGATACGCAGTATTTT; CDR3: CASSPWADTQYF
J: TRBJ1-2; V: TRBV25-1; D: NA; DNA: TGTGCCAGCAGCCCTATAGGACAGCCTACCTACTATGGCTACACCTTC; CDR3: CASSPIGQPTYYGYTF
J: TRBJ1-2; V: TRBV7-5; D: NA; DNA: TGTGTCAGAAGCCCTCAGGGTACAGGGGGGAATGGCTACACCTTC; CDR3: CVRSPQGTGGNGYTF
J: TRBJ2-3; V: TRBV7-9; D: TRBD2; DNA: TGTGCCAGCAGCTTAGGACTAGCGGGAGATTCGGCAGATACGCAGTATTTT; CDR3: CASSLGLAGDSADTQYF
J: TRBJ1-3; V: TRBV2; D: NA; DNA: TGTGCCAGCAGTGGGGGGGGGACACGGGGGAACACCATATATTTT; CDR3: CASSGGGTRGNTIYF
J: TRBJ2-2; V: TRBV5-1; D: NA; DNA: TGCGCCAGCAGAGTTATAGCGGTGAACACCGGGGAGCTGTTTTTT; CDR3: CASRVIAVNTGELFF
J: TRBJ1-5; V: TRBV28; D: TRBD1; DNA: TGTGCCAGCAGCTTAACCCAGGGGGTCATCACTCAGCCCCAGCATTTT; CDR3: CASSLTQGVITQPQHF
J: TRBJ1-3; V: TRBV5-1; D: NA; DNA: TGCGCCAGCAGCTTGGACGTGAGCTCTGGAAACACCATATATTTT; CDR3: CASSLDVSSGNTIYF